A single TCR beta chain is shown here with its context. Its specificity is unknown. This specimen comes from a study of cytomegalovirus exposure and HLA in healthy donors. The CDR3 spans 13 residues. Trimming pared 7 bases from V and 4 bases from J, leaving 11 bases between. The germline V gene encodes CDR1 MNHEY and CDR2 SVGAGI. Study-wide findings and caveats: In a later analysis, specific HLA alleles were associated with around 17,000 TCR beta sequences at a 0.05 false discovery rate.

It was healthy bone marrow donors who served as donors. This PCR relied on a set of 60 Vbeta primers and 13 Jbeta primers. Assay used: immunoSEQ multiplex PCR; TCRdb lists only in-frame clones, some missing. The table records some 100,000 clones, 79% of them present only once. The rearrangement joins TRBV6-5 to TRBJ1-5; TRBD1 is a possible D gene (5 bases). The material sequenced was PBMCs. This receptor was taken from a male donor in good health and CMV-seropositive. CDR3: CASTQGRNQPQHF. The CDR3 nucleotides are TGTGCCAGCACCCAGGGAAGAAATCAGCCCCAGCATTTT.